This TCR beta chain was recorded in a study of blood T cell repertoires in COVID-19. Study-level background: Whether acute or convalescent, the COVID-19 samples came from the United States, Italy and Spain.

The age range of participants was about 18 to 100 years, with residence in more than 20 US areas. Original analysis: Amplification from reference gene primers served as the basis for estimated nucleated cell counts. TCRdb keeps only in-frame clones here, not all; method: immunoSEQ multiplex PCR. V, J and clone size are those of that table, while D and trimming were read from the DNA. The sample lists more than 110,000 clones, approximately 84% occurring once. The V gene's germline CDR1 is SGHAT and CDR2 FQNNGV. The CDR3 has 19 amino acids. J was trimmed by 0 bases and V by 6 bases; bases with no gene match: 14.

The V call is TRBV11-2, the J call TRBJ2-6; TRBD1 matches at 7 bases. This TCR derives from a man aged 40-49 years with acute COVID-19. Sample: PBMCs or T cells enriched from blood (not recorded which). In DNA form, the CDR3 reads TGTGCCAGCAGAGGCCTGGACAGGCGATCTAGCTCTGGGGCCAACGTCCTGACTTTC. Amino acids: CASRGLDRRSSSGANVLTF.